One sample yielded the 22 T cell receptor beta chains listed below, sequenced in a study of Ad26.COV2.S vaccination and SARS-CoV-2 variants. Documented treatment: some 20 received Ad26.COV2.S at low or high dose, single or two shots; a few received placebo; per-sample allocation not given. Sample collection was performed on day 63 after the first vaccine or placebo injection. Sequencing was performed with immunoSEQ multiplex PCR; in TCRdb, only in-frame clones are kept and a portion is missing. The table includes about 420,000 clones, around 89% detected once. The specimen was peripheral blood, collected in a trial of Ad26.COV2.S vaccine versus placebo. All receptors derive from a person between 18 and 65 years old who received the Ad26.COV2.S COVID-19 vaccine or a placebo.

V and J are TRBV6-5 and TRBJ1-3; 7 bases fit TRBD1. Germline V gives CDR1 MNHEY, CDR2 SVGAGI. With 8 bases clipped from V and 0 bases from J, the junction kept 7 bases outside the gene matches. There are 15 residues in the CDR3. The CDR3 nucleotides are TGTGCCAGCGCCCCTCAGGGGGTCTCTGGAAACACCATATATTTT. Amino acids: CASAPQGVSGNTIYF.

This chain joins TRBV5-1 and TRBJ2-7, with TRBD1 matching over 10 bases. V was pared by 4 bases and J by 1 base, with 8 bases of the junction left unmatched. The germline V gene has CDR1 SGHRS and CDR2 YFSETQ. The CDR3 runs to 16 residues. CDR3 sequence (DNA): TGCGCCAGCAGCCGACATGCGGGACAGGGGTCCTACGAGCAGTACTTC. The encoded protein is CASSRHAGQGSYEQYF.

The rearrangement joins TRBV6-2 or TRBV6-3 to TRBJ2-1; D might be TRBD1 (6 bases). Germline-derived CDR1 and CDR2 are MNHEY and SVGEGT. Deletions cut 6 bases from V and 8 bases from J, with 11 bases between. This CDR3 is 12 amino acids long. As DNA, the CDR3 is TGTGCCAGCAGCCGCAGGGGACATGAGCAGTTCTTC. Its translation is CASSRRGHEQFF.

The V gene is TRBV10-3, the J gene TRBJ1-2; the D is unclear. V was trimmed by 2 bases and J by 2 bases, leaving 12 bases between them. This CDR3 contains 15 residues. CDR1 ENHRY and CDR2 SYGVKD come from the germline V gene. CDR3: CAISELEIPNYGYTF. The CDR3 bases are TGTGCCATCAGTGAGCTGGAGATCCCAAACTATGGCTACACCTTC.

The V and J genes are TRBV3-1 (or the pseudogene TRBV3-2) and TRBJ2-5; 10 bases are a match to TRBD2. This CDR3 spans 15 amino acids. CDR1 and CDR2 (germline): LGHDT, YNNKEL (reference sequence). V lost 1 base, J lost 4 bases, and 3 bases stayed unmatched. CDR3 bases: TGTGCCAGCAGCCAAGGGCTAGCGGGGGCAGAGACCCAGTACTTC. It encodes CASSQGLAGAETQYF.

The V gene is TRBV3-1 (or the pseudogene TRBV3-2), the J gene TRBJ2-1; 7 bases align to TRBD2. Germline V gene sequence: CDR1 LGHDT, CDR2 YNNKEL (reference sequence). V shed 10 bases, J shed 0 bases, and the junction held 12 bases outside the gene matches. The CDR3 spans 16 residues. CDR3 region: CATTPSSGGSYNEQFF. The CDR3 DNA is TGTGCCACAACCCCCTCTAGCGGCGGCTCCTACAATGAGCAGTTCTTC.

V gene TRBV15 combines with J gene TRBJ1-3; D is unresolved. Germline V gene data show CDR1 as LNHNV and CDR2 as YYDKDF (reference sequence). The CDR3 length is 14 residues. Trimming shortened V by 1 base and J by 0 bases, and 4 bases separated the two germline ends. In DNA, the CDR3 is TGTGCCACCAGCAGAGGGGACTCTGGAAACACCATATATTTT. Translation gives CATSRGDSGNTIYF.

This chain joins TRBV6-1 and TRBJ2-1, with 9 positions matching TRBD1. Germline V gene lookup returns CDR1 MNHNS and CDR2 SASEGT. V shed 4 bases and J 1 base; nucleotides not matched to a gene: 5. The CDR3 loop spans 16 amino acids. CDR3 region: CASSGLDRGSYNEQFF. In DNA form, the CDR3 reads TGTGCCAGCAGTGGCCTGGACAGGGGATCCTACAATGAGCAGTTCTTC.

The rearrangement links TRBV27 to TRBJ1-2, with a possible D match to TRBD1 (5 bases). Trimming took 0 bases from V and 0 from J, leaving 11 bases between them. The CDR3 has 16 residues. Germline V lookup: CDR1 MNHEY, CDR2 SMNVEV (reference sequence). The CDR3, as DNA: TGTGCCAGCAGTTTATCCGGGACCGGTACTAACTATGGCTACACCTTC. Its protein product is CASSLSGTGTNYGYTF.

The V gene is TRBV9, the J gene TRBJ1-2; 8 bases agree with TRBD1. The junction had 11 bases not matched to a gene; V was cut back by 0 bases and J by 4 bases. The germline V gene has CDR1 SGDLS and CDR2 YYNGEE. This CDR3 has 17 residues. The CDR3 DNA reads TGTGCCAGCAGCGTAGCAGAGTCAAGGACAGGGCTCTATGGCTACACCTTC. Translated, it gives CASSVAESRTGLYGYTF.

V and J are TRBV7-2 and TRBJ2-3; no clear D. Trimming left V 5 bases short and J 3 bases short, with 12 bases between. The germline gives CDR1 SGHTA, CDR2 FQGNSA. This CDR3 contains 14 residues. Here the CDR3 reads CASSTTRATDTQYF. The CDR3 region has the DNA TGTGCCAGCAGCACCACCCGGGCAACAGATACGCAGTATTTT.

This rearrangement joins TRBV7-8 to TRBJ1-5, with 10 nucleotides matching TRBD1. Germline CDR1 is SGHVS and CDR2 is FQNEAQ. Unmatched junction bases numbered 4, after V lost 0 bases and J lost 5 bases. The CDR3 has 16 residues. Here the CDR3 DNA reads TGTGCCAGCAGCTTAGCTAGGACAGGGGGGGATCAGCCCCAGCATTTT. This translates into CASSLARTGGDQPQHF.

V usage is TRBV6-1 and J usage is TRBJ2-2; weak D call: TRBD1 (6 bases). The CDR3 consists of 16 residues. The germline V and J ends were trimmed by 3 bases and 2 bases, with 13 bases remaining between them. The germline CDR1 and CDR2 sequences are MNHNS and SASEGT. CDR3 coding DNA: TGTGCCAGCAGTGATTTTTGGACAGCTAACACCGGGGAGCTGTTTTTT. It is translated as CASSDFWTANTGELFF.

The rearrangement links TRBV15 to TRBJ2-7; D not certain. Trimming pared 3 bases from V and 6 bases from J, leaving 15 bases between. CDR1 and CDR2 from the germline V gene are LNHNV and YYDKDF (reference sequence). This CDR3 is built from 14 residues. Here the CDR3 reads CATSSPPAAFEQYF. Here the CDR3 DNA reads TGTGCCACCAGCAGCCCCCCCGCAGCGTTCGAGCAGTACTTC.

The V call is TRBV6-6, the J call TRBJ1-6; no clear D. Germline CDR1 MNHNY, CDR2 SVGAGI (reference sequence). The CDR3 totals 12 residues. The V end lost 9 bases, the J end lost 10 bases, and 13 bases lay between the germline ends. The CDR3: CASEGGYSPLHF. The DNA for the CDR3 is TGTGCCAGTGAGGGAGGATACTCACCCCTCCACTTT.

This sequence joins TRBV28 and TRBJ1-1; D perhaps matches TRBD1 (6 bases). Trimming removed 3 bases at V and 1 base at J, with 15 bases between. Looked up from germline, CDR1 is MDHEN and CDR2 is SYDVKM. The CDR3 is 16 residues long. Written as DNA, the CDR3 is TGTGCCAGCAGTTTTTACTATCACAGGGAGAACACTGAAGCTTTCTTT. Amino acid sequence: CASSFYYHRENTEAFF.

The J gene is TRBJ2-5, the V gene TRBV11-2; 9 positions agree with TRBD2. Germline V gene data show CDR1 as SGHAT and CDR2 as FQNNGV. The V and J ends lost 5 bases and 4 bases, in that order; junction bases with no gene match: 5. The CDR3 covers 14 residues. The CDR3 sequence is CASSRGGAPETQYF. The CDR3 nucleotides read TGTGCCAGCAGCCGCGGGGGGGCCCCAGAGACCCAGTACTTC. The full variable domain, in which reference TRBV11-2 and TRBJ2-5 provide the parts outside the CDR3, is EAGVAQSPRYKIIEKRQSVAFWCNPISGHATLYWYQQILGQGPKLLIQFQNNGVVDDSQLPKDRFSAERLKGVDSTLKIQPAKLEDSAVYLCASSRGGAPETQYFGPGTRLLVL.

The chain combines TRBV6-1 with TRBJ2-5, with D tentatively TRBD1 (5 bases). Germline values: CDR1 MNHNS, CDR2 SASEGT. The CDR3 consists of 15 residues. V lost 2 bases and J lost 5, with 15 bases in between. The CDR3 bases are TGTGCCAGCAGTGAAAACGGCCAGGGCCGTGAGACCCAGTACTTC. It translates to CASSENGQGRETQYF.

V gene TRBV7-7 combines with J gene TRBJ2-3; 7 bases line up with TRBD2. The germline CDR1 and CDR2 sequences are SSHAT and FNYEAQ (reference sequence). The CDR3 length is 16 residues. V shed 5 bases, J shed 6 bases, and the junction held 14 bases outside the gene matches. The CDR3 sequence: CASSDKLAPHGDTQYF. DNA for the CDR3: TGTGCCAGCAGCGACAAACTAGCGCCCCATGGGGATACGCAGTATTTT. The full variable domain, completed using reference TRBV7-7 and TRBJ2-3, is GAGVSQSPRYKVTKRGQDVTLRCDPISSHATLYWYQQALGQGPEFLTYFNYEAQPDKSGLPSDRFSAERPEGSISTLTIQRTEQRDSAMYRCASSDKLAPHGDTQYFGPGTRLTVL.

The chain uses TRBV6-2 or TRBV6-3 and TRBJ1-1, with a weak D call TRBD1 (6 bases). The V end lost 6 bases, the J end lost 1 base, and 18 bases lay between the germline ends. The CDR3 is 16 residues long. Germline CDR1 MNHEY, CDR2 SVGEGT. The CDR3 DNA follows: TGTGCCAGCAGCCAAGGGGGTGGGCGGAAGAACACTGAAGCTTTCTTT. Amino acids: CASSQGGGRKNTEAFF.

This sequence joins TRBV7-8 and TRBJ2-3; TRBD1 matches 7 bases. Germline CDR1 SGHVS, CDR2 FQNEAQ. After removal of 0 bases from V and 0 bases from J, the junction contained 12 bases not matched to a gene. This CDR3 has 19 residues. The CDR3 is CASSLALVTGSGSTDTQYF. Here the CDR3 DNA reads TGTGCCAGCAGCTTAGCGCTAGTGACAGGGAGTGGCAGCACAGATACGCAGTATTTT.

The V and J genes are TRBV6-6 and TRBJ2-7; 8 bases align to TRBD1. From germline, CDR1 is MNHNY and CDR2 SVGAGI (reference sequence). Losses at the gene ends were 8 bases for V and 3 bases for J; bases not matched to a gene: 6. This CDR3 comprises 13 residues. The DNA of the CDR3 is TGTGCCAGCGAAAGGACAGGGTACTACGAGCAGTACTTC. Amino acids: CASERTGYYEQYF.